The T cell receptor beta chain described here comes from a study of T and B cells in COVID-19 patients. Study details: Peripheral blood came from COVID-19 patients with active infection or after recovery. Active-infection patients were older, median 67 years, than recovered patients, median around 35 years.

About this clonotype: Antigen specificity is unknown.

Each TRB amplification used about 220-500 ng of genomic DNA from blood. The length of the CDR3 is 15 residues. Germline CDR1 is SGHAT and CDR2 is FQNNGV. Trimming pared 1 base from V and 7 bases from J, leaving 13 bases between. Broader study findings: Clonality of TRB repertoires was high in active COVID-19; recovery brought above-healthy diversity and richness. Few blood samples existed from mildly ill patients during symptoms or early in severe cases.

BIOMED2 TRB-A/B primer pools were used in multiplex TRB PCR. Via MiXCR, TCRdb re-called the multiplex PCR reads, giving one row per CDR3 protein. Here the sample spans 20,000 to 25,000 distinct CDR3 sequences, under 35% being singletons. The rearrangement joins TRBV11-2 to TRBJ1-4; D is uncertain. The sample was blood. This receptor was identified in a human donor who had recovered from COVID-19. The CDR3 DNA follows: TGTGCCAGCAGCTTAGGGATTGCAAGAGGTGAAAAACTGTTTTTT. Protein sequence: CASSLGIARGEKLFF. Full variable domain (remainder filled in from reference TRBV11-2 and TRBJ1-4): EAGVAQSPRYKIIEKRQSVAFWCNPISGHATLYWYQQILGQGPKLLIQFQNNGVVDDSQLPKDRFSAERLKGVDSTLKIQPAKLEDSAVYLCASSLGIARGEKLFFGSGTQLSVL.